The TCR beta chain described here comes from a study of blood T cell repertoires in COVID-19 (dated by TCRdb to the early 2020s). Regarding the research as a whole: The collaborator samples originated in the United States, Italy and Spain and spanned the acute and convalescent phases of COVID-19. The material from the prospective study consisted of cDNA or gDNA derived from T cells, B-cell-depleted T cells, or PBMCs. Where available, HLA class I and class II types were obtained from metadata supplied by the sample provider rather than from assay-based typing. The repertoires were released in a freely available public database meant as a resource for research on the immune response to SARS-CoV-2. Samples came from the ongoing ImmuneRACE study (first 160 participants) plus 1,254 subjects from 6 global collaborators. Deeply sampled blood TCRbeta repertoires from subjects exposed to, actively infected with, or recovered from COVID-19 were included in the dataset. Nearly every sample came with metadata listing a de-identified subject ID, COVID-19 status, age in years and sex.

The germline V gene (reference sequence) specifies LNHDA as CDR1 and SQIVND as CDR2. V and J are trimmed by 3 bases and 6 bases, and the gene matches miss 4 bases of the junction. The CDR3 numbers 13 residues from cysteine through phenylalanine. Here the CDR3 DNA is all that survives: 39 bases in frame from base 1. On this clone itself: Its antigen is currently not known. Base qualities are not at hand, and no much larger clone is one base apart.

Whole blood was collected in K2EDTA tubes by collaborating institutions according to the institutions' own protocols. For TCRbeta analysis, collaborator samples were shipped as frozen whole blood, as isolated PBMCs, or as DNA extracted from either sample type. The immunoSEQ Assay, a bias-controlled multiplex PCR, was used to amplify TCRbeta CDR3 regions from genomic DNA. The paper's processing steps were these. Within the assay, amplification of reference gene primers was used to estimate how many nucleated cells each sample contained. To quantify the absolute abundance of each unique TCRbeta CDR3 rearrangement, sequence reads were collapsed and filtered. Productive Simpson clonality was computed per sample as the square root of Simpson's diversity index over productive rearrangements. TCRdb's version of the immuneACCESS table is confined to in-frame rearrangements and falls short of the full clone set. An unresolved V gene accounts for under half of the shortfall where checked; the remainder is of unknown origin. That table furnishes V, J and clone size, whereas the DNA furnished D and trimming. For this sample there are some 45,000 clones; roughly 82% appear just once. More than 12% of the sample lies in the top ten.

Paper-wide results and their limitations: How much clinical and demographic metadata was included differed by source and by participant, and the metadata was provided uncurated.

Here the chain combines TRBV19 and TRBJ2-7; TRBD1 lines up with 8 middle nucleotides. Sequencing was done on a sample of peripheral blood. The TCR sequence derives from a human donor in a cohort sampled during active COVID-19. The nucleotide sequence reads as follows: TGTGCCAGTAGTATTACAGGGGGAGGCGAGCAGTACTTC. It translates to CASSITGGGEQYF. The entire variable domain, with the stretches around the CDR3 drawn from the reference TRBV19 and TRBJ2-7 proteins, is DGGITQSPKYLFRKEGQNVTLSCEQNLNHDAMYWYRQDPGQGLRLIYYSQIVNDFQKGDIAEGYSVSREKKESFPLTVTSAQKNPTAFYLCASSITGGGEQYFGPGTRLTVT.